This T cell receptor (beta chain) derives from a study of shared clonotypes between healthy human individuals. This clone came up a few times. What it binds is unknown. General study points: Clonotype sharing across several donors was observed for around 5% of naive CD4 clonotypes.

The repertoire was sequenced with immunoSEQ multiplex PCR; TCRdb's copy has only in-frame clones and lacks some. The sample has about 680,000 clones; around 78% are singletons. Donors included only healthy HIV-negative adults lacking recent acute infections or vaccinations. This sequence was found in a woman aged 30 to 39 in good health. Sequences were obtained from memory CD4+ T cells sorted from blood. Sample subset: CD45RA-negative fraction.

This CDR3 reads CASSSYGADFGYEQYF. DNA for the CDR3: TGTGCCAGCAGCTCTTACGGGGCCGATTTCGGGTACGAGCAGTACTTC. The J gene is TRBJ2-5, the V gene TRBV5-6; D is possibly TRBD1 or TRBD2 (5 bases each). The end of the DNA fits TRBJ2-7 better, so the J call may be wrong. Germline assignment: CDR1 SGHDT and CDR2 YYEEEE. The length of the CDR3 is 16 residues.